This T cell receptor (beta chain) appears in the sequencing data of a study of identical twins. Study conclusions and caveats: Conclusions came from cross-sectional statistical analysis, not from following the same donors.

TCRdb reprocessed the 5' RACE reads via MiXCR and lists one record per CDR3 protein. Of 450,000 or so distinct CDR3 sequences in the sample, roughly a quarter are singletons; the top ten hold about 2.7%. V was clipped by 11 bases and J by 0 bases, with 18 bases between them. The CDR3 length is 15 residues. The V gene's germline CDR1 is LGHDT and CDR2 YNNKEL (reference sequence). With respect to this clonotype: The antigen remains unidentified.

These data also featured in a second study, about T cells expressing NK-cell markers.

The chain joins TRBV3-1 to TRBJ2-3; possibly TRBD2 for D (5 bases). The TCR originated in a young woman in good health. Material for sequencing was CD4+ T cells sorted from blood. The CDR3, as DNA: TGTGCCTCCTGCCAGGACTTAACTAGCACAGATACGCAGTATTTT. As protein: CASCQDLTSTDTQYF.